This is a list of T cell receptor beta chains from one sample in a study of radiotherapy plus CTLA-4 blockade in lung cancer. The data were produced by immunoSEQ multiplex PCR, yet TCRdb's version contains in-frame clones alone and is incomplete. The repertoire consists of fewer than 55,000 clones, with approximately 84% occurring once and the leading ten covering 28%. Specimen: peripheral blood, collected from a patient treated with radiotherapy plus ipilimumab. The receptor set was obtained from a human donor with non-small cell lung cancer whose response to radiotherapy plus ipilimumab could not be evaluated. Each CDR3 is given with its conserved first and last residue. D genes are given only for firm matches. The size entry is marked missing in some rows and otherwise reads once, few, many or a size class.

>.|TRBJ1-2|.|TRBV11-2
TGTGCCAGCAGCTTAGTCCTCAGGCAGGAGGATGGCTACACCTTC
CASSLVLRQEDGYTF
>.|TRBJ2-2|TRBD1|TRBV7-3
TGTGCCAGCAGCGGGGCGACAGGGGCCGGGGAGCTGTTTTTT
CASSGATGAGELFF
>.|TRBJ1-2|.|TRBV4-1
TGCGCCAGCAGCCAACCCCAGGTCTATGGCTACACCTTC
CASSQPQVYGYTF
>.|TRBJ1-4|.|TRBV21-1
TGTGCCAGCTATCGGACAGATCGAAATGAAAAACTGTTTTTT
CASYRTDRNEKLFF
>.|TRBJ1-2|.|TRBV6-5
TGTGCCAGCAGTTACGGAGGAGGCTATGGCTACACCTTC
CASSYGGGYGYTF
>few|TRBJ2-3|TRBD2|TRBV7-9
TGTGCCAGCAGCTCGACTAGCGGGTCAGATACGCAGTATTTT
CASSSTSGSDTQYF
>.|TRBJ2-1|TRBD2|TRBV9
TGTGCCAGCAGCCCGGGACTAGCGATGGACTACAATGAGCAGTTCTTC
CASSPGLAMDYNEQFF
>once|TRBJ2-1|TRBD2|TRBV5-4
TGTGCCAGCAGCTTAAGCGGGAGCTCCTACAATGAGCAGTTCTTC
CASSLSGSSYNEQFF
>.|TRBJ2-3|TRBD2|TRBV7-2
TGTGCCAGCAGCTCCCCCCGCGGGAGGTTCACAGATACGCAGTATTTT
CASSSPRGRFTDTQYF
>once|TRBJ2-5|TRBD2|TRBV2
TGTGCCAGCACCGGGACTAGCGGCAGTCAAGAGACCCAGTACTTC
CASTGTSGSQETQYF
>few|TRBJ1-5|.|TRBV27
TGTGCCAGCAAATTAACGGGGAAAAATCAGCCCCAGCATTTT
CASKLTGKNQPQHF
>.|TRBJ2-7|TRBD1|TRBV6-5
TGTGCCAGCAGTTACAGGGGGCTCCTCTACGAGCAGTACTTC
CASSYRGLLYEQYF
>.|TRBJ2-1|.|TRBV4-1
TGCGCCAGCAGCGGCCAGGGCCCCCTCTCCTACAATGAGCAGTTCTTC
CASSGQGPLSYNEQFF
>.|TRBJ1-1|.|TRBV7-8
TGTGCCAGCAGACAAACAGAATTCACTGAAGCTTTCTTT
CASRQTEFTEAFF
>.|TRBJ1-2|TRBD1|TRBV7-9
TGTGCCAGCAGCGGGGGGACAGGGGATGGCTACACCTTC
CASSGGTGDGYTF
>once|TRBJ2-3|.|TRBV30
TGTGCCTCCGGGGATTCGTGGGAGACAGATACGCAGTATTTT
CASGDSWETDTQYF
>once|TRBJ2-5|.|TRBV7-2
TGTGCCAGCAGCTTAGAAATCTCAGGGCCCTTAGAGACCCAGTACTTC
CASSLEISGPLETQYF
>.|TRBJ1-5|.|TRBV10-3
TGTGCCATCAGTGAGGTATACAATCAGCCCCAGCATTTT
CAISEVYNQPQHF
>.|TRBJ2-7|TRBD1|TRBV2
TGTGCCAGCAGGGGAAACAGGGGCTCCTACGAGCAGTACTTC
CASRGNRGSYEQYF
>.|TRBJ2-4|TRBD1|TRBV27
TGTGCCAGCAGTCGGACAGGGGTAGCCAAAAACATTCAGTACTTC
CASSRTGVAKNIQYF
>.|TRBJ2-3|TRBD1|TRBV18
TGTGCCAGCTCACCCGGACAGGTCCCGGCAGATACGCAGTATTTT
CASSPGQVPADTQYF
>.|TRBJ1-5|.|TRBV9
TGTGCCAGCAGCAGGGACTTAAATCAGCCCCAGCATTTT
CASSRDLNQPQHF
>few|TRBJ1-1|.|TRBV30
TGTGCCTGGAGGGTGGCAGGGGACCTGAACACTGAAGCTTTCTTT
CAWRVAGDLNTEAFF
>few|TRBJ1-2|.|TRBV19
TGTGCCAGCCTGGGGGACAGCTACACCTTC
CASLGDSYTF
>.|TRBJ2-1|.|TRBV7-3
TGTGCCAGCAGTTTCCGACTAGTCGGGTACAATGAGCAGTTCTTC
CASSFRLVGYNEQFF
>.|TRBJ1-5|TRBD1|TRBV7-8
TGTGCCAGCAGCCCACAGGGGAGAAATCAGCCCCAGCATTTT
CASSPQGRNQPQHF
>.|TRBJ2-7|TRBD1|TRBV4-3
TGCGCCAGCAGTCAAGACAGGGGTAACGAGCAGTACTTC
CASSQDRGNEQYF
>.|TRBJ2-1|.|TRBV4-1
TGCGCCAGCAGCCAAGAACCAGCGAGCTCCTACAATGAGCAGTTCTTC
CASSQEPASSYNEQFF